The clone carrying this TCR beta chain was detected ten times or more. TCRdb called the PCR reads again in MiXCR, with one record for every CDR3 protein. This sample has under 600,000 distinct CDR3 sequences, with about a fifth found just once. The data were taken from a study of molecular identifiers for immune sequencing clone quantification. Germline CDR1 reads SEHNR; CDR2 reads FQNEAQ (reference sequence). The V gene lost 4 bases and the J gene lost 6 bases, with 21 bases spanning the gap. The CDR3 extends over 16 amino acids. The sequence came from a human donor in good health. Some libraries in this study had Jurkat cell RNA spiked in. The sample comprised naive CD8+ T cells from blood, with Jurkat cell RNA spiked in. Subset meaning: FACS-sorted CD8+CD4-CCR7+CD45RA+ naive T cells. This chain links TRBV7-9 with TRBJ1-1, with D uncertain. CDR3 sequence reads: CASSSLPHLDRPEAFF. The DNA for the CDR3 is TGTGCCAGCAGCTCCCTCCCCCACCTGGACCGGCCTGAAGCTTTCTTT.